Below, 12 T cell receptor beta chains from the same sample are listed, as sequenced in a study of blood T cell repertoires in COVID-19. Using immunoSEQ multiplex PCR, the repertoire was profiled, and TCRdb retains in-frame clones only, with some absent. The sample lists 61,000 or so clones, 65% to 85% occurring once. Sample: peripheral blood. All receptors come from a woman aged 70-85 years with acute or convalescent COVID-19.

In its sample, this clone was seen a few times. V is TRBV7-3 and J is TRBJ2-5, with TRBD2 matching 7 bases. The junction had 2 bases not matched to a gene; V was cut back by 5 bases and J by 2 bases. Per germline, CDR1 SGHTA and CDR2 FQGTGA. The CDR3 is 13 residues long. Here the CDR3 DNA reads TGTGCCAGCAGCCGGACTAGACAAGAGACCCAGTACTTC. This encodes CASSRTRQETQYF. Full variable domain (rest looked up from reference TRBV7-3 and TRBJ2-5): GAGVSQTPSNKVTEKGKYVELRCDPISGHTALYWYRQSLGQGPEFLIYFQGTGAADDSGLPNDRFFAVRPEGSVSTLKIQRTERGDSAVYLCASSRTRQETQYFGPGTRLLVL.

This clone was found once. The chain is built from TRBV5-1 and TRBJ2-1; 8 bases are a match to TRBD2. Germline V CDR1 and CDR2: SGHRS, YFSETQ. The ends lost 0 bases at V and 3 bases at J; junction bases unmatched: 2. The CDR3 sequence is 15 residues long. CDR3 nucleotides: TGCGCCAGCAGCTTGGAAGGGACTAGCTACAATGAGCAGTTCTTC. Residues: CASSLEGTSYNEQFF.

The chain links TRBV6-1 to TRBJ1-1, with 10 bases identical to TRBD1. Germline assignment: CDR1 MNHNS and CDR2 SASEGT. V shed 10 bases, J shed 4 bases, and the junction held 6 bases outside the gene matches. CDR3 length: 13 amino acids. In DNA form, the CDR3 reads TGTGCCACAGGACAGGGGGGGAGCACTGAAGCTTTCTTT. The encoded protein is CATGQGGSTEAFF.

This clone has only a few counts. The chain links TRBV6-5 to TRBJ1-5; no definite D call. The CDR3 loop spans 13 amino acids. With 10 bases removed from V and 4 bases from J, the gap between germline ends came to 14 bases. Germline loops: CDR1 MNHEY, CDR2 SVGAGI. The CDR3 DNA sequence: TGTGCCATAGGCTTCCTGAGGAATCAGCCCCAGCATTTT. Translating it yields CAIGFLRNQPQHF.

V is TRBV30 and J is TRBJ2-5, with D hard to call. V lost 0 bases to trimming and J lost 1 base, with 9 bases between them. The CDR3 length is 14 residues. CDR1 and CDR2 (germline): GTSNPN, SVGIG (reference sequence). CDR3 sequence: CAWSVLQPQETQYF. The CDR3 bases are TGTGCCTGGAGTGTCTTACAGCCCCAAGAGACCCAGTACTTC.

The chain joins TRBV5-1 to TRBJ2-5; D is undetermined. This CDR3 comprises 11 residues. With 2 bases removed from V and 7 bases from J, the gap between germline ends came to 6 bases. Per the germline V gene, CDR1 is SGHRS and CDR2 is YFSETQ. CDR3: CASSLERTQYF. The CDR3 nucleotides are TGCGCCAGCAGCTTAGAGCGGACCCAGTACTTC.

Concerning this clone itself: Additional DNA sequences in this sample encode the identical CDR3. The chain employs TRBV2 and TRBJ2-5; D unclear. The germline V gene encodes CDR1 SNHLY and CDR2 FYNNEI. This CDR3 has 12 amino acids. V lost 4 bases, J lost 2 bases, and 5 bases lay in between. The CDR3 nucleotides read TGTGCCAGCAGTGTCCTGCAAGAGACCCAGTACTTC. Protein: CASSVLQETQYF.

This CDR3 reads CASSASGIQYF. The CDR3 bases are TGTGCCAGCAGCGCAAGCGGCATTCAGTACTTC. The J gene is TRBJ2-4, the V gene TRBV5-4; TRBD2 is a possible D gene (5 bases). The CDR3 is 11 residues long. CDR1 is SGHNT, CDR2 YYREEE, per germline (reference sequence). The V gene lost 4 bases and the J gene lost 9 bases, with 8 bases spanning the gap.

The V gene is TRBV2, the J gene TRBJ2-3; weak D call: TRBD2 (5 bases). Trimming cost V 4 bases and J 3 bases, with 11 bases left between them. Germline V gene data show CDR1 as SNHLY and CDR2 as FYNNEI. The CDR3 is 14 residues long. This CDR3 is CASSGGRVTDTQYF. In DNA, the CDR3 is TGTGCCAGCAGTGGTGGGCGGGTTACAGATACGCAGTATTTT.

CDR3: CASSHQGGYGYTF. In DNA form, the CDR3 reads TGTGCCAGCAGCCATCAGGGTGGCTATGGCTACACCTTC. The chain links TRBV3-1 (or the pseudogene TRBV3-2) to TRBJ1-2; D possibly corresponds to TRBD1 (5 bases). The CDR3 contains 13 residues. Germline CDR1 reads LGHDT; CDR2 reads YNNKEL (reference sequence). Trimming shortened V by 3 bases and J by 4 bases, and 9 bases separated the two germline ends.

This clone was seen only a few times. The CDR3 bases are TGTGCCAGCAGCACCCCGTCGACGACAGGGGGCGCGGTGAGGACAGATACGCAGTATTTT. It specifies CASSTPSTTGGAVRTDTQYF. The chain employs TRBV2 and TRBJ2-3, with 10 bases fitting TRBD1. This CDR3 spans 20 amino acids. The germline V gene has CDR1 SNHLY and CDR2 FYNNEI. The V segment lost 6 bases and the J segment 3 bases; nucleotides outside the gene matches: 21.

This clone was seen only once. The chain is built from TRBV18 and TRBJ1-5, with D perhaps matching TRBD1 (5 bases). Trimming removed 2 bases at V and 3 bases at J, with 14 bases between. CDR3 length: 16 amino acids. Germline CDR1 is KGHSH and CDR2 is LQKENI. The CDR3 nucleotides are TGTGCCAGCTCACCATACCAGGGAGGATCCAATCAGCCCCAGCATTTT. Its translation: CASSPYQGGSNQPQHF. Supplemented by reference TRBV18 and TRBJ1-5, the full variable domain reads NAGVMQNPRHLVRRRGQEARLRCSPMKGHSHVYWYRQLPEEGLKFMVYLQKENIIDESGMPKERFSAEFPKEGPSILRIQQVVRGDSAAYFCASSPYQGGSNQPQHFGDGTRLSIL.